This T cell receptor beta chain came from a study of blood T cell repertoires in COVID-19. Study summary: Samples came from the United States, Italy and Spain, spanning acute and convalescent COVID-19. In each case, the material was cDNA or gDNA derived from T cells, B-cell-depleted T cells, or PBMCs.

This clone has only one observation. As processed by the authors: Scientists estimated how many nucleated cells there were by amplifying reference gene primers. Repertoires were generated with immunoSEQ multiplex PCR, while TCRdb's copy carries only in-frame clones and drops some. V and J calls and clone size follow that table, whereas D and trimming were derived from the DNA. The sample holds roughly 24,000 clones; about 89% are singletons and the top ten take approximately 27%. Enrollment of patients from Seattle took place during active infection, with longitudinal follow-up. The V end lost 4 bases, the J end lost 5 bases, and 5 bases lay between the germline ends. The CDR3 covers 12 residues.

The chain links TRBV12-3 or TRBV12-4 to TRBJ1-4; D gene unclear. This receptor was identified in a man aged 65-85 years with COVID-19, enrolled during active disease. Sequencing used peripheral blood. CDR3 loop: CASSSLNEKLFF. The CDR3 DNA reads as TGTGCCAGCAGTTCCCTGAATGAAAAACTGTTTTTT.